This TCR beta chain was sequenced for a study of T cells expressing NK-cell markers. Whole-study context: Obtained from sorted CD3+CD56+NKG2C+, CD3+CD56+NKG2C- and CD3+CD56-NKG2C+ T cells were the TCR beta repertoires.

This CDR3 spans 16 amino acids. Germline lookup yields CDR1 KGHDR and CDR2 SFDVKD. A 5'RACE template switching approach incorporating UMIs was used to make TCR beta cDNA. No DNA is given; TCRdb re-called the 5' RACE reads and lists each CDR3 protein once. The specimen's table records about 460,000 distinct CDR3 sequences. Input material: blood T cells: a sorted CD56 or NKG2C T cell subset, CD4+ or CD8+ T cells, or bulk PBMC T cells (not recorded which). This rearrangement joins TRBV24-1 to TRBJ2-5; the D call from TCRdb, TRBD2, cannot be confirmed without DNA. This clonotype originated in a woman between 45 and 65 years old in good health. The CDR3 here is CATSDPGLAGKETQYF.